This passage covers 2 T cell receptor beta chains from one sample sequenced in a study of blood T cells in healthy people across ages. Sample-barcoded 5' priming and a J-beta primer mix drove a second PCR of 7 to 11 cycles. TCRdb itself ran the 5' RACE reads through MiXCR, one entry per CDR3 protein. Of about 1,500,000 distinct CDR3 sequences listed, approximately 28% are singletons. Sequenced sample: blood. The origin of the receptors is a woman aged 30 to 39 in good health.

V and J are TRBV24-1 and TRBJ2-7; D not resolved. The V gene's germline CDR1 is KGHDR and CDR2 SFDVKD. Trimming shortened V by 4 bases and J by 7 bases, and 13 bases separated the two germline ends. The CDR3 length is 13 residues. CDR3 sequence reads: CATSDARYNEQYF. CDR3 in DNA: TGTGCCACCAGTGACGCGAGATACAATGAGCAGTACTTC.

Of note for this clonotype: A clone one base away is much larger, so this may be a read error. This chain connects TRBV7-2 to TRBJ2-7; no reliable D call. V gave up 0 bases and J gave up 4 bases, with 10 bases separating them. The CDR3 runs 14 residues. The V gene's germline CDR1 is SGHTA and CDR2 FQGNSA. This CDR3 is CTSSLALLGYEQYF. CDR3 bases: TGTACCAGCAGCTTAGCCCTACTTGGTTACGAGCAGTACTTC.